Presented here are 6 T cell receptor beta chains from one specimen sequenced in a study of T cell repertoires in cytomegalovirus infection. MiXCR, applied by TCRdb to the reads, yields one record per CDR3 protein. The sample consists of 100,000 to 150,000 distinct CDR3 sequences, 7.5% to 9% of them appearing once. The sequenced sample consisted of PBMCs. The receptors originated from a human donor in good health (CMV status not recorded). Some clones in this sample may be carry-over from other donors' samples.

Remarks on this clonotype: Just one base apart from a much larger clone, this may be a read error. The chain combines TRBV28 with TRBJ2-7; D may be TRBD2 (6 bases). CDR3 length: 13 residues. Trimming took off 4 bases at V and 5 bases at J, with 12 bases between the two ends. The germline gives CDR1 MDHEN, CDR2 SYDVKM. The CDR3 spells CASSSPWEDEQYF. The CDR3 region has the DNA TGTGCCAGCAGTTCACCATGGGAGGACGAGCAGTACTTC.

There are many counts of this clonotype. V usage is TRBV7-2 and J usage is TRBJ2-3; 9 nucleotides match TRBD1. The germline V gene has CDR1 SGHTA and CDR2 FQGNSA. With V trimmed by 3 bases and J by 3 bases, 16 bases remained unmatched. The CDR3 consists of 19 residues. The DNA of the CDR3 is TGTGCCAGCAGCTTCCGTCCGCGACAGGGGGTTTATTGGACAGATACGCAGTATTTT. Its protein is CASSFRPRQGVYWTDTQYF.

A remark on this clonotype: A much larger clone lies a single base off, so this may be a read error. Since the CDR3 does not end with the conserved phenylalanine or tryptophan, this likely comes from a read error. The chain joins TRBV19 to TRBJ2-2; either TRBD1 or TRBD2 may fit D (5 bases each). Germline loops: CDR1 LNHDA, CDR2 SQIVND (reference sequence). The V end was cut by 7 bases, the J end by 3 bases, with 21 bases between. CDR3 length: 17 amino acids. For the CDR3, the DNA is TGTGCCAGTAACCGGGACCCCTCAACTTTATACACCGGGGAGCTGTTTTGT. This gives the protein CASNRDPSTLYTGELFC.

The chain couples TRBV29-1 to TRBJ1-2; D gene ambiguous. The CDR3 is 12 amino acids. Germline V CDR1 and CDR2: SQVTM, ANQGSEA. With 3 bases removed from V and 6 bases from J, the gap between germline ends came to 11 bases. CDR3: CSVEAMRDGYTF. CDR3 bases: TGCAGCGTTGAGGCCATGCGGGATGGCTACACCTTC.

This clonotype was found many times. This chain connects TRBV20-1 to TRBJ2-7; no firm D call. Germline values: CDR1 DFQATT, CDR2 SNEGSKA (reference sequence). The ends were cut back, 0 bases at V and 7 bases at J, with 10 bases in the middle. The CDR3 has 12 amino acids. DNA of the CDR3: TGCAGTGCTAGAGATGGTACAACAGAGCAGTACTTC. It codes for CSARDGTTEQYF.

This clonotype was picked up a small number of times. V usage is TRBV4-2 and J usage is TRBJ2-3, with TRBD2 identical over 9 bases. This CDR3 contains 17 residues. The J segment lost 5 bases and the V segment lost 0 bases, leaving 9 bases of the junction unmatched. CDR1 and CDR2 from the germline V gene are LGHNA and YNFKEQ. Written as DNA, the CDR3 is TGTGCCAGCAGCCAAGAGGCTAGCGGGGAAAGAGGAGATACGCAGTATTTT. Translated: CASSQEASGERGDTQYF.